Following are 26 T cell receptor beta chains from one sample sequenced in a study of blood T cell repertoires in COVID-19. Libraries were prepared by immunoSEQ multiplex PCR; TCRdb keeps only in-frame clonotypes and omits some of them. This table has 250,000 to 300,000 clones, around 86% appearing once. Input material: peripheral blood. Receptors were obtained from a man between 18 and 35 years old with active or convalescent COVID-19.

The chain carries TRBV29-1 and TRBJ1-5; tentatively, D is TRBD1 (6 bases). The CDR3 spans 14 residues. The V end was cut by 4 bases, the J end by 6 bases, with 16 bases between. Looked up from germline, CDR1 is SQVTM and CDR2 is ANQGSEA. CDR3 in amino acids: CSVGVGGVGQPQHF. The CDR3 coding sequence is TGCAGCGTTGGTGTAGGGGGGGTGGGTCAGCCCCAGCATTTT.

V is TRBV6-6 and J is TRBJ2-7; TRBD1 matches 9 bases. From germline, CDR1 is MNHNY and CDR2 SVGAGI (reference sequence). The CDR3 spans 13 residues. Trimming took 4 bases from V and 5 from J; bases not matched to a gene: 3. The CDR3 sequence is CASSSRDRDEQYF. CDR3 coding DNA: TGTGCCAGCAGTTCCCGGGACAGGGACGAGCAGTACTTC.

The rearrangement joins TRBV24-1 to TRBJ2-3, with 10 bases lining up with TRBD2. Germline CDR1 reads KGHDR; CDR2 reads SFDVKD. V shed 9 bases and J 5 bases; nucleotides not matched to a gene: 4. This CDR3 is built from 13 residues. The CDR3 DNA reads TGTGCCACCCAACTAGCGGGAAGAGATACGCAGTATTTT. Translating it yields CATQLAGRDTQYF.

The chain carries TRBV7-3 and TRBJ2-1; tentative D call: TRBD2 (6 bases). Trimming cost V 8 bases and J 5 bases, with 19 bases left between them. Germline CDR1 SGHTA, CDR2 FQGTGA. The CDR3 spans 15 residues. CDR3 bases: TGTGCCAGCGGTAGAGGTAGCGGAGCCGACAATGAGCAGTTCTTC. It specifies CASGRGSGADNEQFF. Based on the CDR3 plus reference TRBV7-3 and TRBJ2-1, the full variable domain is GAGVSQTPSNKVTEKGKYVELRCDPISGHTALYWYRQSLGQGPEFLIYFQGTGAADDSGLPNDRFFAVRPEGSVSTLKIQRTERGDSAVYLCASGRGSGADNEQFFGPGTRLTVL.

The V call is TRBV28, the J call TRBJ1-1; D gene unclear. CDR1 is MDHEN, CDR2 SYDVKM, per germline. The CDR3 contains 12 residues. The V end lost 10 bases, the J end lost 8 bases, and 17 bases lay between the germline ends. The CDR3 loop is CATYYMGLEAFF. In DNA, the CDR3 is TGTGCCACCTACTACATGGGTCTAGAAGCTTTCTTT.

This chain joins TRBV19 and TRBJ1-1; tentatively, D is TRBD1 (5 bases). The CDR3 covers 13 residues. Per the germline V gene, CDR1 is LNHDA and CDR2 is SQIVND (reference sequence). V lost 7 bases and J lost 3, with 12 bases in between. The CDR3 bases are TGTGCCAGTAAGGTCTTAGGGGACACTGAAGCTTTCTTT. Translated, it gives CASKVLGDTEAFF. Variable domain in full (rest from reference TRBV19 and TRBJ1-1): DGGITQSPKYLFRKEGQNVTLSCEQNLNHDAMYWYRQDPGQGLRLIYYSQIVNDFQKGDIAEGYSVSREKKESFPLTVTSAQKNPTAFYLCASKVLGDTEAFFGQGTRLTVV.

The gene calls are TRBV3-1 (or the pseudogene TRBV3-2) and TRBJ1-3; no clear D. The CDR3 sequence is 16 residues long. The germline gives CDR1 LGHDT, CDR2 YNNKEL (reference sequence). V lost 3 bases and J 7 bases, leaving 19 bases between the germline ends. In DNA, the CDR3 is TGTGCCAGCAGCCAGGCGACTCAAAGTTCCGCGAACACCATATATTTT. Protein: CASSQATQSSANTIYF.

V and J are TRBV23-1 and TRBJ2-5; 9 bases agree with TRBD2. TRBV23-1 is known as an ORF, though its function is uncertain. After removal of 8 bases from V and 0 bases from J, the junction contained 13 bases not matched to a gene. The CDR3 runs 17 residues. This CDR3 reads CASPRRTSDNYQETQYF. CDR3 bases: TGCGCCAGCCCACGCAGGACTAGCGATAACTACCAAGAGACCCAGTACTTC.

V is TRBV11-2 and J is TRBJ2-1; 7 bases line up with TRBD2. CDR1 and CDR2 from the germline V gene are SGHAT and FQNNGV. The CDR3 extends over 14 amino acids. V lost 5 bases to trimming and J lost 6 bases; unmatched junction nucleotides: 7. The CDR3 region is CASSPPGRINEQFF. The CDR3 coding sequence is TGTGCCAGCAGCCCACCCGGGAGGATCAATGAGCAGTTCTTC.

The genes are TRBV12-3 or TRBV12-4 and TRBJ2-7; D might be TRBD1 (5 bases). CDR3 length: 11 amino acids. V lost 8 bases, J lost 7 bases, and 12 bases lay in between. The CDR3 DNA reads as TGTGCCAGCGGGGCAGGCTTTGAGCAGTACTTC. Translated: CASGAGFEQYF.

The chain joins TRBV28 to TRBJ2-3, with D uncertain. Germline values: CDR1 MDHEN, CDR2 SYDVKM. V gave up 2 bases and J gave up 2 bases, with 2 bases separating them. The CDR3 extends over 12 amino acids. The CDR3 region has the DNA TGTGCCAGCAGTTTACTCACAGATACGCAGTATTTT. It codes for CASSLLTDTQYF.

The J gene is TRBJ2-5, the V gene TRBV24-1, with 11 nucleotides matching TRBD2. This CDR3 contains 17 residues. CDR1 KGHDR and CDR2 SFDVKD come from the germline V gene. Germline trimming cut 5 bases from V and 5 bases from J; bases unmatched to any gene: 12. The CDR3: CATSALGPSGGYETQYF. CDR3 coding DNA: TGTGCCACCAGTGCCCTAGGGCCTAGCGGGGGGTATGAGACCCAGTACTTC.

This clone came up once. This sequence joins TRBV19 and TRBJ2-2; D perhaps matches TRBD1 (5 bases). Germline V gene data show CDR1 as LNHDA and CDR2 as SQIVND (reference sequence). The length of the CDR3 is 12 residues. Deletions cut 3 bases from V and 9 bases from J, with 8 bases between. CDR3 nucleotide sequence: TGTGCCAGTAGTATGTCAGGGAGGGAGCTGTTTTTT. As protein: CASSMSGRELFF. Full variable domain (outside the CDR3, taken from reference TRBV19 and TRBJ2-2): DGGITQSPKYLFRKEGQNVTLSCEQNLNHDAMYWYRQDPGQGLRLIYYSQIVNDFQKGDIAEGYSVSREKKESFPLTVTSAQKNPTAFYLCASSMSGRELFFGEGSRLTVL.

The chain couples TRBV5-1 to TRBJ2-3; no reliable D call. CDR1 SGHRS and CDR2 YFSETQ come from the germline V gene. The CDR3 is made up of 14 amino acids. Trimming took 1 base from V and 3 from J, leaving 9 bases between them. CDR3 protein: CASSLSRGTDTQYF. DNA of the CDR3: TGCGCCAGCAGCTTGTCGCGCGGAACAGATACGCAGTATTTT.

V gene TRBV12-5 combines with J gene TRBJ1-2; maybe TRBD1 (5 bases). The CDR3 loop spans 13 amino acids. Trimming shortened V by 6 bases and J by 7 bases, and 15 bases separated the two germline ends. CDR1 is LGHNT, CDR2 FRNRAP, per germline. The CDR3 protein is CASGGLQEPGYTF. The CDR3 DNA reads TGTGCTAGTGGGGGATTACAGGAGCCTGGCTACACCTTC.

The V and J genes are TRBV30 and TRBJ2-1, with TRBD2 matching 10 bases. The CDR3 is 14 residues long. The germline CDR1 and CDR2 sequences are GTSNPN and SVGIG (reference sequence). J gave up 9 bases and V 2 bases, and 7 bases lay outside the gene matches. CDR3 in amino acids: CAWSLAGDPREQFF. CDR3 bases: TGTGCCTGGAGTCTAGCGGGGGACCCTCGTGAGCAGTTCTTC.

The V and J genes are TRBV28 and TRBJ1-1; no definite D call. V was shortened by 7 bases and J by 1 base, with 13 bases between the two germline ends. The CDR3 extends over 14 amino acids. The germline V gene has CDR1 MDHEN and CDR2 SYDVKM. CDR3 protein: CASTPIDKNTEAFF. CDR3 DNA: TGTGCCAGCACTCCTATCGACAAGAACACTGAAGCTTTCTTT.

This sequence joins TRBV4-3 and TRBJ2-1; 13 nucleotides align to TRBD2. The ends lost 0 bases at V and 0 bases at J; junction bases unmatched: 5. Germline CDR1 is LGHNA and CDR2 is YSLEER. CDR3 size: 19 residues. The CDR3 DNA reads TGCGCCAGCAGCCAAGATTTTGGGACTAGCGGGGACTCCTACAATGAGCAGTTCTTC. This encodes CASSQDFGTSGDSYNEQFF.

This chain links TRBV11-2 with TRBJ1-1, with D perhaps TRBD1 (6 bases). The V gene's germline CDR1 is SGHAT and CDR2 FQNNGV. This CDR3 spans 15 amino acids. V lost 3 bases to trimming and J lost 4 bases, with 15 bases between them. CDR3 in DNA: TGTGCCAGCAGCTTTGGAAGGGGGAGAGGCACTGAAGCTTTCTTT. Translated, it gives CASSFGRGRGTEAFF.

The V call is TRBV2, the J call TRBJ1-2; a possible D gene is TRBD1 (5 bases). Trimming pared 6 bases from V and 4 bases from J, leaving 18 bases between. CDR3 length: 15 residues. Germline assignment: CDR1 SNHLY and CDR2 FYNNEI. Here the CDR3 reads CASRIWGQTAYGYTF. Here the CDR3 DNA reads TGTGCCAGCAGGATTTGGGGTCAGACAGCCTATGGCTACACCTTC.

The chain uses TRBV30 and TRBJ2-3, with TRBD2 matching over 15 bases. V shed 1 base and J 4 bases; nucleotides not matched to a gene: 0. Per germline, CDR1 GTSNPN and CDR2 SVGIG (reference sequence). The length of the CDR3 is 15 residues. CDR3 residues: CAWSGTSGGADTQYF. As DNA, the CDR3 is TGTGCCTGGAGTGGGACTAGCGGGGGGGCAGATACGCAGTATTTT.

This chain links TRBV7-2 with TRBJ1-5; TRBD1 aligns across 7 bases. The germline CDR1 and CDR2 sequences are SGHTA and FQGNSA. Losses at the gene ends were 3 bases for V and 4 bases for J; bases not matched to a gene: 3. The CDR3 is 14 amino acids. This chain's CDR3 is CASSLDRLNQPQHF. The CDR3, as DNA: TGTGCCAGCAGCTTGGACAGGTTGAATCAGCCCCAGCATTTT.

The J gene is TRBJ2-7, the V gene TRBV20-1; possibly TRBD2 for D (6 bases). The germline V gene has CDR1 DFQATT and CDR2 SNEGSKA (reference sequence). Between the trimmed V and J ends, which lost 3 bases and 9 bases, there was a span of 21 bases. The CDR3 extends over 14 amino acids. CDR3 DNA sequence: TGCAGTGCTAGTCGGCGGGGACTTATTACGGGGCAGTACTTC. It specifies CSASRRGLITGQYF.

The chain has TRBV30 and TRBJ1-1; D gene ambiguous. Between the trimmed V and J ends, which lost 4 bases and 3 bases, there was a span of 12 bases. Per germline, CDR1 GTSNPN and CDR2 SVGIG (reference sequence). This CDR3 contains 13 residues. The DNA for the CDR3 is TGTGCCTGGAATGAGGTTTTGGACACTGAAGCTTTCTTT. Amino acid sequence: CAWNEVLDTEAFF.

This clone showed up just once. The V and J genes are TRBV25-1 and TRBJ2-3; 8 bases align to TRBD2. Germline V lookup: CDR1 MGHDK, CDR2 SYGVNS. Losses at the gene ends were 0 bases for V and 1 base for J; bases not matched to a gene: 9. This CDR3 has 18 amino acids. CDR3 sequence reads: CASSEYPSGGVGTDTQYF. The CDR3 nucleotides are TGTGCCAGCAGTGAATATCCCTCGGGGGGGGTCGGCACAGATACGCAGTATTTT.

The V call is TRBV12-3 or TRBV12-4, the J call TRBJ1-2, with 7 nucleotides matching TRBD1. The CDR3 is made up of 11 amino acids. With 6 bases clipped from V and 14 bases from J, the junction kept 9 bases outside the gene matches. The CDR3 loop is CASRMGQSITF. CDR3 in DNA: TGTGCCAGCAGGATGGGACAGTCCATAACCTTC.